This T cell receptor beta chain was sequenced for a study of shared clonotypes between healthy human individuals. CD45RO negativity and positive selection for CCR7 defined naive CD8 cells, a population that excluded terminally differentiated effector memory CD45RA+ cells. The study drew its donors from healthy HIV-negative adults without recent acute infections or vaccinations. The genomic DNA of each subset was split evenly across several immunoSEQ plates. The method was immunoSEQ multiplex PCR; TCRdb's version includes in-frame clones alone and lacks a portion of them. The data hold approximately 1.9 million clones, with just under 95% observed a single time. Germline V CDR1 and CDR2: MNHEY, SMNVEV (reference sequence). V gave up 11 bases and J gave up 2 bases; unmatched junction bases: 7. This CDR3 comprises 13 residues.

The clonotype comes from a man aged 18 to 30 in good health. Some clones in this sample may be carry-over from other donors' samples. The chain is built from TRBV27 and TRBJ2-5; 8 bases map to TRBD2. Sequences were obtained from naive CD8+ T cells from PBMCs. CDR3 amino acids: CAGERGPQETQYF. CDR3 nucleotides: TGTGCCGGGGAGCGGGGGCCACAAGAGACCCAGTACTTC.